Given below is one T cell receptor (beta chain) in context. Its antigen is undetermined. The CDR3 extends over 13 amino acids. V was clipped by 8 bases and J by 5 bases, with 12 bases between them. Germline V lookup: CDR1 SGHTA, CDR2 FQGNSA. The data are from a study of cytomegalovirus exposure and HLA in healthy donors. Broader study findings: Immune exposure information available was restricted to CMV serostatus. Rarity marked most TCR sequences, yet some public TCRs occurred in many donors. Confirmation was obtained in vitro that a few CMV-associated chains are specific for CMV antigens. The study flagged roughly 160 TCR beta chains as cytomegalovirus-associated.

In the PCR, 60 Vbeta and 13 Jbeta primers were used. Profiling relied on immunoSEQ multiplex PCR, and the TCRdb table lists in-frame clones only, not all of them. This sample has fewer than 200,000 clones, with approximately 70% found just once. Material for sequencing was PBMCs. This sequence joins TRBV7-2 and TRBJ2-2; tentative D call: TRBD1 (5 bases). The source is a middle-aged man in good health and CMV-seropositive. The chain's CDR3 is CASSTPGTGELFF. The CDR3, as DNA: TGTGCCAGCTCCACTCCAGGGACCGGGGAGCTGTTTTTT.